The clone carrying this TCR beta chain was counted a few times. What it binds is not known. The CDR3 runs 16 residues. V lost 2 bases and J 4 bases, leaving 15 bases between the germline ends. CDR1 and CDR2 (germline): MNHNS, SASEGT. Measured with immunoSEQ multiplex PCR; TCRdb has only the in-frame clones, and not every one. Of approximately 130,000 clones in the sample, roughly nine tenths are singletons; the top ten hold about 9.5%. The sample is drawn from a study of T cell responses to AZD1222 COVID-19 vaccine. Notes on the study in general: Spike as a whole was targeted by vaccine-associated CD4 TCRs, dominant at 160-218 and 743-854. Possibly, clonal diversity was underestimated; donors were largely white British and included more females.

Sequenced here: peripheral blood, sampled 28 days after the second AZD1222 dose. This receptor was obtained from an adult who received the AZD1222 COVID-19 vaccine. The rearrangement links TRBV6-1 to TRBJ1-3, with unresolved D. The CDR3 here is CASSEHLRSGGNTIYF. CDR3 bases: TGTGCCAGCAGTGAACATCTCCGTTCGGGGGGAAACACCATATATTTT.